The 26 T cell receptor beta chains below all came from one sample that was sequenced in a study of cytomegalovirus exposure and HLA in healthy donors. The PCR employed 60 Vbeta primers together with 13 Jbeta primers. Data came from immunoSEQ multiplex PCR; TCRdb stores just in-frame clones and leaves some out. This sample has about 100,000 clones, with 75% to 85% found just once. The sample was PBMCs. The receptors stem from a woman between 45 and 60 years old in good health and CMV-seropositive.

The chain is built from TRBV15 and TRBJ1-2; TRBD1 is a possible D gene (5 bases). Germline V gene lookup returns CDR1 LNHNV and CDR2 YYDKDF (reference sequence). The CDR3 covers 14 residues. V was cut by 0 bases and J by 5 bases, with 10 bases left in between. This CDR3 reads CATSRDQGKYGYTF. In nucleotides, the CDR3 is TGTGCCACCAGCAGAGATCAGGGAAAATATGGCTACACCTTC.

V and J are TRBV5-1 and TRBJ2-2; D is possibly TRBD1 (6 bases). There are 17 residues in the CDR3. Germline CDR1 and CDR2: SGHRS and YFSETQ. V lost 4 bases and J lost 9, with 25 bases in between. The CDR3: CASSERTEGHIYRELFF. The CDR3 nucleotides read TGCGCCAGCAGCGAGCGGACAGAGGGTCATATCTACCGGGAGCTGTTTTTT.

The rearrangement joins TRBV7-9 to TRBJ1-4; D is unresolved. The CDR3 is 14 amino acids. Trimming stripped 2 bases from V and 7 bases from J, with 11 bases between. In germline, CDR1 is SEHNR, CDR2 FQNEAQ (reference sequence). The CDR3 coding sequence is TGTGCCAGCAGCTTATGGGGAGATAGTGAAAAACTGTTTTTT. It translates to CASSLWGDSEKLFF.

This chain links TRBV15 with TRBJ2-5; 7 bases agree with TRBD2. This CDR3 spans 17 amino acids. Per the germline V gene, CDR1 is LNHNV and CDR2 is YYDKDF (reference sequence). Trimming removed 0 bases from V and 7 bases from J; junction bases left unmatched: 14. The CDR3 loop reads CATSRDLGGAGDVTQYF. CDR3 sequence (DNA): TGTGCCACCAGCAGAGATCTGGGAGGGGCCGGGGATGTGACCCAGTACTTC.

The chain joins TRBV5-4 to TRBJ1-1; no firm D call. CDR1 is SGHNT and CDR2 is YYREEE in the germline V gene (reference sequence). This CDR3 region has 13 residues. V lost 3 bases, J lost 1 base, and 7 bases lay in between. The CDR3 is CASSSLRNTEAFF. DNA for the CDR3: TGTGCCAGCAGCTCCCTGCGGAACACTGAAGCTTTCTTT.

This clone was detected once. V usage is TRBV5-1 and J usage is TRBJ1-2, with D tentatively TRBD1 (6 bases). Trimming took 2 bases from V and 2 from J, leaving 16 bases between them. The CDR3 is 16 residues long. Germline V gene data show CDR1 as SGHRS and CDR2 as YFSETQ. The CDR3 protein is CASSLGDTGGNYGYTF. The CDR3 DNA reads TGCGCCAGCAGCTTAGGTGACACGGGGGGCAACTATGGCTACACCTTC.

This chain connects TRBV7-2 to TRBJ2-5, with D tentatively TRBD1 (6 bases). CDR3 length: 13 amino acids. Trimming took off 5 bases at V and 3 bases at J, with 10 bases between the two ends. Germline CDR1 SGHTA, CDR2 FQGNSA. The CDR3 nucleotides are TGTGCCAGCAGCATCTACAGGGAAGAGACCCAGTACTTC. Translated, it gives CASSIYREETQYF.

The chain combines TRBV4-1 with TRBJ2-3; D not certain. The V gene's germline CDR1 is MGHRA and CDR2 YSYEKL. Trimming shortened V by 0 bases and J by 9 bases, and 10 bases separated the two germline ends. CDR3 size: 13 residues. CDR3 sequence (DNA): TGCGCCAGCAGCCAAGATAACGAGATAACGCAGTATTTT. This sequence encodes CASSQDNEITQYF.

The chain links TRBV10-1 to TRBJ1-1; 11 bases are a match to TRBD1. The V gene end was trimmed by 3 bases and the J gene end by 8 bases; junction bases not matched to a gene: 8. The CDR3 has 15 amino acids. Germline V gives CDR1 WNHNN, CDR2 SYGVQD (reference sequence). The CDR3 coding sequence is TGCGCCAGCAGTGATCCGCGGGGACAGGGGGGAGAAGCTTTCTTT. This gives the protein CASSDPRGQGGEAFF.

This chain connects TRBV6-1 to TRBJ1-2; tentative D call: TRBD1 (6 bases). The CDR3 is made up of 14 amino acids. The germline V gene has CDR1 MNHNS and CDR2 SASEGT. The V gene lost 4 bases and the J gene lost 4 bases, with 13 bases spanning the gap. CDR3 nucleotides: TGTGCCAGCAGTGGACAGGACCTCCTCTATGGCTACACCTTC. Its translation: CASSGQDLLYGYTF.

This chain links TRBV12-5 with TRBJ2-7; tentative D call: TRBD1 (5 bases). Germline V gives CDR1 LGHNT, CDR2 FRNRAP. Trimming shortened V by 0 bases and J by 4 bases, and 16 bases separated the two germline ends. The CDR3 has 16 amino acids. CDR3 DNA: TGTGCTAGTGGTTTGGTACGCCAGGCAGGGCTGTACGAGCAGTACTTC. Translating gives CASGLVRQAGLYEQYF.

The chain links TRBV9 to TRBJ1-6; D perhaps matches TRBD1 (5 bases). The CDR3 is 14 residues long. V was cut by 4 bases and J by 7 bases, with 12 bases left in between. CDR1 SGDLS and CDR2 YYNGEE come from the germline V gene. This chain's CDR3 is CASSSARGNSPLHF. CDR3 DNA: TGTGCCAGCAGCTCGGCCCGGGGGAATTCACCCCTCCACTTT.

The V and J genes are TRBV9 and TRBJ2-1; TRBD1 is a possible D gene (5 bases). Germline loops: CDR1 SGDLS, CDR2 YYNGEE. Trimming cost V 5 bases and J 4 bases, with 19 bases left between them. This CDR3 comprises 16 residues. The CDR3 bases are TGTGCCAGCAGTCTACAGGCGTTCCCCCGGTACAATGAGCAGTTCTTC. Protein: CASSLQAFPRYNEQFF. The whole variable domain, remainder taken from reference TRBV9 and TRBJ2-1, is DSGVTQTPKHLITATGQRVTLRCSPRSGDLSVYWYQQSLDQGLQFLIQYYNGEERAKGNILERFSAQQFPDLHSELNLSSLELGDSALYFCASSLQAFPRYNEQFFGPGTRLTVL.

The V call is TRBV6-1, the J call TRBJ2-2; D gene ambiguous. Trimming stripped 5 bases from V and 5 bases from J, with 9 bases between. The CDR3 consists of 13 residues. Looked up from germline, CDR1 is MNHNS and CDR2 is SASEGT. CDR3 DNA sequence: TGTGCCAGCAGTCGAGACATTACCGGGGAGCTGTTTTTT. Translating it yields CASSRDITGELFF.

The chain combines TRBV5-4 with TRBJ2-3; 7 nucleotides line up with TRBD2. The J segment lost 6 bases and the V segment lost 2 bases, leaving 9 bases of the junction unmatched. In germline, CDR1 is SGHNT, CDR2 YYREEE (reference sequence). This CDR3 is 15 amino acids long. The CDR3 protein is CASSLQGAGVDTQYF. CDR3 nucleotide sequence: TGTGCCAGCAGCTTACAAGGTGCGGGAGTTGATACGCAGTATTTT. Complete variable domain (other parts from reference TRBV5-4 and TRBJ2-3): ETGVTQSPTHLIKTRGQQVTLRCSSQSGHNTVSWYQQALGQGPQFIFQYYREEENGRGNFPPRFSGLQFPNYSSELNVNALELDDSALYLCASSLQGAGVDTQYFGPGTRLTVL.

V usage is TRBV27 and J usage is TRBJ2-1; D is uncertain. The V gene's germline CDR1 is MNHEY and CDR2 SMNVEV (reference sequence). With 3 bases removed from V and 5 bases from J, the gap between germline ends came to 8 bases. This CDR3 region has 13 residues. Here the CDR3 reads CASSLMGNNEQFF. For the CDR3, the DNA is TGTGCCAGCAGTTTGATGGGCAACAATGAGCAGTTCTTC.

The chain carries TRBV6-1 and TRBJ2-7; D possibly corresponds to TRBD1 (6 bases). The germline V gene encodes CDR1 MNHNS and CDR2 SASEGT. The CDR3 is 14 amino acids. Trimming left V 4 bases short and J 2 bases short, with 12 bases between. The CDR3 region has the DNA TGTGCCAGCAGTGGGATTGGGGGCCCCTACGAGCAGTACTTC. It yields the protein CASSGIGGPYEQYF.

The CDR3 here is CASSQSRDSPIATNEKLFF. CDR3 nucleotides: TGTGCCAGCAGCCAATCTCGGGACAGCCCGATTGCAACTAATGAAAAACTGTTTTTT. The chain has TRBV14 and TRBJ1-4; 7 bases agree with TRBD1. CDR3 length equals 19 residues. After removal of 2 bases from V and 0 bases from J, the junction contained 12 bases not matched to a gene. The V gene's germline CDR1 is SGHDN and CDR2 FVKESK.

Concerning this clone itself: Other DNA sequences in the same sample also yield this CDR3. This chain uses TRBV4-2 with TRBJ2-5, with 12 nucleotides matching TRBD2. V was clipped by 0 bases and J by 1 base; unmatched bases: 6. The CDR3 consists of 18 residues. Looked up from germline, CDR1 is LGHNA and CDR2 is YNFKEQ. CDR3 in amino acids: CASSQELAGGPLQETQYF. CDR3 bases: TGTGCCAGCAGCCAAGAACTAGCGGGAGGTCCTCTCCAAGAGACCCAGTACTTC.

The CDR3 loop reads CASSVEGRGEKLFF. The CDR3, as DNA: TGTGCCAGCAGCGTAGAGGGGCGGGGTGAAAAACTGTTTTTT. The chain has TRBV9 and TRBJ1-4, with a weak D call TRBD1 (5 bases). Germline lookup yields CDR1 SGDLS and CDR2 YYNGEE. The CDR3 totals 14 residues. Trimming stripped 0 bases from V and 7 bases from J, with 10 bases between.

The rearrangement links TRBV29-1 to TRBJ2-7; 9 nucleotides line up with TRBD1. Germline CDR1 is SQVTM and CDR2 is ANQGSEA. Trimming removed 4 bases from V and 5 bases from J; junction bases left unmatched: 3. The CDR3 runs 12 residues. CDR3 coding DNA: TGCAGCGTTGTGGACAGGGGCCACGAGCAGTACTTC. Translation gives CSVVDRGHEQYF.

In its sample, this clone was seen a few times. The V gene is TRBV20-1, the J gene TRBJ2-1; D is perhaps TRBD2 (5 bases). Germline-derived CDR1 and CDR2 are DFQATT and SNEGSKA (reference sequence). Trimming pared 3 bases from V and 5 bases from J, leaving 5 bases between. This CDR3 is built from 11 residues. The CDR3 region has the DNA TGCAGTGCTAGCGGGGACAATGAGCAGTTCTTC. As protein: CSASGDNEQFF.

The chain employs TRBV6-1 and TRBJ2-7, with D tentatively TRBD2 (5 bases). Germline CDR1 reads MNHNS; CDR2 reads SASEGT. This CDR3 comprises 13 residues. Trimming left V 8 bases short and J 4 bases short, with 15 bases between. CDR3 residues: CASPGPRGYEQYF. CDR3 DNA sequence: TGTGCCAGCCCTGGTCCACGGGGTTACGAGCAGTACTTC.

The rearrangement joins TRBV20-1 to TRBJ2-1, with D possibly being TRBD1 (6 bases). With 6 bases removed from V and 10 bases from J, the gap between germline ends came to 13 bases. Germline assignment: CDR1 DFQATT and CDR2 SNEGSKA (reference sequence). The CDR3 spans 11 residues. CDR3 DNA: TGCAGTGCGTTGGGGGCCGCCGAGCAGTTCTTC. It specifies CSALGAAEQFF.

This clone was observed once. The V call is TRBV5-1, the J call TRBJ1-2; 7 positions agree with TRBD1. The V gene's germline CDR1 is SGHRS and CDR2 YFSETQ. The CDR3 loop spans 14 amino acids. The V segment lost 5 bases and the J segment 3 bases; nucleotides outside the gene matches: 7. This CDR3 is CASSLTGYDYGYTF. The CDR3 nucleotides read TGCGCCAGCAGTTTGACAGGGTATGACTATGGCTACACCTTC.

This rearrangement joins TRBV6-5 to TRBJ2-1; the match to TRBD2 covers 9 bases. The CDR3 has 14 amino acids. The ends lost 6 bases at V and 4 bases at J; junction bases unmatched: 4. Per the germline V gene, CDR1 is MNHEY and CDR2 is SVGAGI. In nucleotides, the CDR3 is TGTGCCAGCAGAGGCGGGAGGGGGTACAATGAGCAGTTCTTC. Protein: CASRGGRGYNEQFF.